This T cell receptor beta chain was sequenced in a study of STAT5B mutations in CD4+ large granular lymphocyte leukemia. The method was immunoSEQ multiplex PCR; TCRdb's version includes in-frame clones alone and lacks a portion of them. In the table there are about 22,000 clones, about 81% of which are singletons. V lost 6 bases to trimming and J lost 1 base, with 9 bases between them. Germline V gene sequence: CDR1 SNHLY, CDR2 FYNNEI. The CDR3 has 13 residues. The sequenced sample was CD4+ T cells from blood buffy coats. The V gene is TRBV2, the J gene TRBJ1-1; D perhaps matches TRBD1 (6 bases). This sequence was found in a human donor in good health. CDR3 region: CASRLQGNTEAFF. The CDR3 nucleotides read TGTGCCAGCAGACTACAGGGGAACACTGAAGCTTTCTTT.